Presented here are 19 T cell receptor beta chains from one specimen sequenced in a study of blood T cell repertoires in COVID-19 (dated by TCRdb to 2020 to 2022). The library was produced with the immunoSEQ multiplex PCR assay. In TCRdb, the immuneACCESS table is reduced to in-frame sequences with V and J assigned. These tables do not hold every clone; where another copy was compared, an unresolved V gene accounts for under half, and the others remain unexplained. The sample table shows 200,000 to 300,000 clones, and around nine tenths are seen once. The ten largest clones add up to 5.2% of the sample. Sequencing input: peripheral blood. The origin of the receptors is a woman aged 60 to 75 with COVID-19, enrolled during active disease.

The rearrangement links TRBV7-8 to TRBJ2-1; 7 nucleotides align to TRBD1. Germline CDR1 and CDR2: SGHVS and FQNEAQ. With V trimmed by 2 bases and J by 0 bases, 1 base remained unmatched. The CDR3 length is 15 residues. DNA for the CDR3: TGTGCCAGCAGCTTATGGACAGGCTCCTACAATGAGCAGTTCTTC. It encodes CASSLWTGSYNEQFF.

The chain combines TRBV5-4 with TRBJ2-1; D gene unclear. Germline loops: CDR1 SGHNT, CDR2 YYREEE (reference sequence). Trimming removed 7 bases at V and 0 bases at J, with 8 bases between. The length of the CDR3 is 13 residues. The CDR3 spells CASAKSSYNEQFF. In DNA form, the CDR3 reads TGTGCCAGCGCGAAGAGCTCCTACAATGAGCAGTTCTTC.

The chain uses TRBV9 and TRBJ2-7; 12 bases fit TRBD1. CDR3 length: 14 residues. The germline V gene has CDR1 SGDLS and CDR2 YYNGEE. After removal of 6 bases from V and 6 bases from J, the junction contained 7 bases not matched to a gene. CDR3 coding DNA: TGTGCCAGCAACCGGGACAGGGGGCCAGGCGAGCAGTACTTC. This codes for CASNRDRGPGEQYF.

The rearrangement links TRBV27 to TRBJ2-3; 16 nucleotides agree with TRBD2. Per the germline V gene, CDR1 is MNHEY and CDR2 is SMNVEV (reference sequence). The CDR3 contains 18 residues. V was pared by 6 bases and J by 5 bases, with 11 bases of the junction left unmatched. The CDR3 DNA sequence: TGTGCCAGCAGGACGGGACTAGCGGGAGGGCGGGTCGGAGATACGCAGTATTTT. The encoded protein is CASRTGLAGGRVGDTQYF.

The V and J genes are TRBV5-1 and TRBJ2-1; 7 bases are a match to TRBD2. Germline CDR1 is SGHRS and CDR2 is YFSETQ. The CDR3 totals 16 residues. The V gene end was trimmed by 2 bases and the J gene end by 10 bases; junction bases not matched to a gene: 15. CDR3 DNA: TGCGCCAGCAGCTTAACAAGGGGCGGGAGAAGGGCCGAGCAGTTCTTC. This encodes CASSLTRGGRRAEQFF.

The rearrangement joins TRBV5-1 to TRBJ2-2; 8 bases line up with TRBD1. CDR3 length: 17 amino acids. Losses at the gene ends were 3 bases for V and 4 bases for J; bases not matched to a gene: 11. The germline V gene has CDR1 SGHRS and CDR2 YFSETQ. In DNA form, the CDR3 reads TGCGCCAGCAGCTCGAAGCCGGGACAGGAAGGCACCGGGGAGCTGTTTTTT. Protein: CASSSKPGQEGTGELFF.

The chain employs TRBV9 and TRBJ2-7; perhaps TRBD2 as D (5 bases). The CDR3 extends over 15 amino acids. Deletions cut 0 bases from V and 2 bases from J, with 12 bases between. The germline V gene has CDR1 SGDLS and CDR2 YYNGEE. The CDR3 sequence: CASSVGLAETYEQYF. CDR3 nucleotides: TGTGCCAGCAGCGTAGGGCTAGCCGAAACCTACGAGCAGTACTTC.

V and J are TRBV5-1 and TRBJ2-3, with 7 bases fitting TRBD1. Germline values: CDR1 SGHRS, CDR2 YFSETQ. V lost 3 bases, J lost 0 bases, and 7 bases stayed unmatched. CDR3 length equals 16 residues. As DNA, the CDR3 is TGCGCCAGCAGCTCGACAGGGCGGTCTAGCACAGATACGCAGTATTTT. Translated, it gives CASSSTGRSSTDTQYF. The full variable domain, completed using reference TRBV5-1 and TRBJ2-3, is KAGVTQTPRYLIKTRGQQVTLSCSPISGHRSVSWYQQTPGQGLQFLFEYFSETQRNKGNFPGRFSGRQFSNSRSEMNVSTLELGDSALYLCASSSTGRSSTDTQYFGPGTRLTVL.

The chain couples TRBV7-8 to TRBJ2-5; D perhaps matches TRBD2 (6 bases). Trimming pared 0 bases from V and 1 base from J, leaving 6 bases between. This CDR3 has 14 amino acids. CDR1 SGHVS and CDR2 FQNEAQ come from the germline V gene. The CDR3 loop is CASSLAGGQETQYF. The CDR3, as DNA: TGTGCCAGCAGCTTAGCGGGAGGCCAAGAGACCCAGTACTTC.

The chain joins TRBV7-6 to TRBJ2-5; 7 bases are shared with TRBD2. CDR3 length: 15 amino acids. Germline-derived CDR1 and CDR2 are SGHVS and FNYEAQ. Trimming took 3 bases from V and 5 from J; bases not matched to a gene: 9. The CDR3 region is CASSFLASGQETQYF. Written as DNA, the CDR3 is TGTGCCAGCAGCTTCCTGGCTAGCGGCCAGGAGACCCAGTACTTC.

The J gene is TRBJ2-1, the V gene TRBV19; 10 nucleotides align to TRBD2. The CDR3 sequence is 15 residues long. J gave up 9 bases and V 3 bases, and 8 bases lay outside the gene matches. Germline CDR1 LNHDA, CDR2 SQIVND (reference sequence). The CDR3 nucleotides read TGTGCCAGTAGTATGCTACTAGCGGGAATGTTTGAGCAGTTCTTC. Protein: CASSMLLAGMFEQFF.

The genes are TRBV4-1 and TRBJ2-3; D gene uncertain. Germline V CDR1 and CDR2: MGHRA, YSYEKL. The CDR3 is made up of 14 amino acids. Trimming took 0 bases from V and 0 from J, leaving 4 bases between them. The CDR3 DNA follows: TGCGCCAGCAGCCAAGATCCAAGCACAGATACGCAGTATTTT. Its translation: CASSQDPSTDTQYF.

The chain combines TRBV6-5 with TRBJ1-2; perhaps TRBD1 as D (5 bases). CDR1 MNHEY and CDR2 SVGAGI come from the germline V gene. The ends were cut back, 4 bases at V and 9 bases at J, with 15 bases in the middle. The CDR3 runs to 13 residues. CDR3 sequence: CASSSPGYGSYTF. The CDR3 coding sequence is TGTGCCAGCAGTTCCCCAGGGTATGGGAGCTACACCTTC.

The V call is TRBV20-1, the J call TRBJ1-5; no clear D gene. V shed 3 bases and J shed 5 bases, with 11 bases lying between them. The CDR3 has 13 amino acids. The germline V gene has CDR1 DFQATT and CDR2 SNEGSKA (reference sequence). DNA of the CDR3: TGCAGTGCTAGTCGGGATCGAGATCAGCCCCAGCATTTT. Amino acids: CSASRDRDQPQHF.

J is TRBJ2-2 and V is TRBV19, with D perhaps matching TRBD2 (6 bases). The CDR3 contains 15 residues. CDR1 is LNHDA, CDR2 SQIVND, per germline (reference sequence). Trimming removed 3 bases at V and 3 bases at J, with 11 bases between. CDR3 protein: CASSIGRRDTGELFF. The CDR3 DNA is TGTGCCAGTAGTATTGGAAGGAGGGACACCGGGGAGCTGTTTTTT.

The V gene is TRBV14, the J gene TRBJ1-6, with 9 positions matching TRBD1. Trimming removed 2 bases from V and 8 bases from J; junction bases left unmatched: 4. CDR1 and CDR2 from the germline V gene are SGHDN and FVKESK. This CDR3 is 15 amino acids long. CDR3 nucleotides: TGTGCCAGCAGCCAACGGGACAGGGCGTATTCACCCCTCCACTTT. Translating it yields CASSQRDRAYSPLHF. Variable domain in full (rest from reference TRBV14 and TRBJ1-6): EAGVTQFPSHSVIEKGQTVTLRCDPISGHDNLYWYRRVMGKEIKFLLHFVKESKQDESGMPNNRFLAERTGGTYSTLKVQPAELEDSGVYFCASSQRDRAYSPLHFGNGTRLTVT.

The J gene is TRBJ2-2, the V gene TRBV2; 7 bases line up with TRBD1. J was trimmed by 4 bases and V by 2 bases; bases with no gene match: 7. The CDR3 extends over 16 amino acids. CDR1 is SNHLY and CDR2 is FYNNEI in the germline V gene. This CDR3 is CASSERLGGVTGELFF. CDR3 bases: TGTGCCAGCAGTGAACGGTTAGGGGGCGTCACCGGGGAGCTGTTTTTT.

The genes are TRBV7-2 and TRBJ2-7; D perhaps matches TRBD2 (6 bases). This CDR3 spans 15 amino acids. Looked up from germline, CDR1 is SGHTA and CDR2 is FQGNSA. V was pared by 5 bases and J by 7 bases, with 21 bases between. The CDR3 protein is CASSVRGGRIGEQYF. The CDR3 region has the DNA TGTGCCAGCAGCGTACGAGGTGGGAGGATCGGTGAGCAGTACTTC.

The chain has TRBV6-5 and TRBJ2-7, with D possibly being TRBD2 (6 bases). Per germline, CDR1 MNHEY and CDR2 SVGAGI. The CDR3 has 15 amino acids. The V end lost 6 bases, the J end lost 2 bases, and 17 bases lay between the germline ends. In nucleotides, the CDR3 is TGTGCCAGCAGCCAGAGAGGAGGGCGCGCCTACGAGCAGTACTTC. Protein product: CASSQRGGRAYEQYF.